The 24 T cell receptor beta chains given below trace back to one sample, sequenced in a study of blood T cell repertoires in COVID-19. Sequencing was performed with immunoSEQ multiplex PCR; in TCRdb, only in-frame clones are kept and a portion is missing. The sample lists under 300,000 clones, roughly 82% occurring once. The specimen sequenced was peripheral blood. The origin of the receptors is a woman aged 40 to 50 who had recovered from COVID-19.

The chain combines TRBV10-1 with TRBJ2-3; tentatively, D is TRBD1 (6 bases). The germline V gene has CDR1 WNHNN and CDR2 SYGVQD (reference sequence). The V and J ends lost 6 bases and 3 bases respectively, with 22 bases between them. This CDR3 comprises 17 residues. CDR3 DNA: TGCGCCAGCAGCGATCCAGGCAGGGGTGGTGGGACAGATACGCAGTATTTT. It encodes CASSDPGRGGGTDTQYF.

This clone was counted a single time. This chain connects TRBV19 to TRBJ2-1, with D perhaps matching TRBD2 (5 bases). This CDR3 contains 14 residues. The V gene's germline CDR1 is LNHDA and CDR2 SQIVND (reference sequence). V was cut by 5 bases and J by 0 bases, with 8 bases left in between. The CDR3 loop reads CASSPGSSYNEQFF. In nucleotides, the CDR3 is TGTGCCAGTAGTCCGGGGAGCTCCTACAATGAGCAGTTCTTC.

The gene calls are TRBV11-3 and TRBJ2-3; weak D call: TRBD2 (5 bases). The V gene's germline CDR1 is SGHNT and CDR2 YENEEA. Trimming removed 3 bases at V and 4 bases at J, with 14 bases between. The CDR3 has 15 residues. CDR3 nucleotide sequence: TGTGCCAGCAGCTTCGAGGGATTCGTTGCAGATACGCAGTATTTT. The encoded protein is CASSFEGFVADTQYF. Variable domain in full (rest from reference TRBV11-3 and TRBJ2-3): EAGVVQSPRYKIIEKKQPVAFWCNPISGHNTLYWYLQNLGQGPELLIRYENEEAVDDSQLPKDRFSAERLKGVDSTLKIQPAELGDSAVYLCASSFEGFVADTQYFGPGTRLTVL.

The V gene is TRBV7-2, the J gene TRBJ2-7, with TRBD2 matching over 12 bases. The CDR3 runs 15 residues. V lost 4 bases and J lost 7; bases outside the gene matches: 8. Germline CDR1 reads SGHTA; CDR2 reads FQGNSA. The DNA of the CDR3 is TGTGCCAGCAGCTCTCTAGCGGGGGGGCCGGTTGAGCAGTACTTC. Protein sequence: CASSSLAGGPVEQYF.

The sample holds a few counts of this clone. This chain connects TRBV7-2 to TRBJ2-1; D unclear. V shed 1 base and J shed 2 bases, with 9 bases lying between them. Germline CDR1 reads SGHTA; CDR2 reads FQGNSA. CDR3 size: 15 residues. CDR3 sequence reads: CASSLDHSPYNEQFF. CDR3 bases: TGTGCCAGCAGCTTAGACCACAGCCCCTACAATGAGCAGTTCTTC. The full variable domain, with the rest looked up from reference TRBV7-2 and TRBJ2-1, is GAGVSQSPSNKVTEKGKDVELRCDPISGHTALYWYRQSLGQGLEFLIYFQGNSAPDKSGLPSDRFSAERTGGSVSTLTIQRTQQEDSAVYLCASSLDHSPYNEQFFGPGTRLTVL.

The chain carries TRBV3-1 (or the pseudogene TRBV3-2) and TRBJ1-2; TRBD1 is a possible D gene (6 bases). The CDR3 spans 14 residues. The germline V gene encodes CDR1 LGHDT and CDR2 YNNKEL (reference sequence). V was pared by 2 bases and J by 4 bases, with 11 bases between. In nucleotides, the CDR3 is TGTGCCAGCAGCCAAACTCGGACAGCCTATGGCTACACCTTC. Its translation is CASSQTRTAYGYTF.

The table lists this clone with a count of one. The genes are TRBV28 and TRBJ2-7; TRBD2 aligns across 7 bases. The V and J ends lost 4 bases and 4 bases, in that order; junction bases with no gene match: 13. Germline CDR1 and CDR2: MDHEN and SYDVKM. This CDR3 has 16 residues. Here the CDR3 reads CASSSTRIRTRYEQYF. The CDR3 region has the DNA TGTGCCAGCAGTTCCACAAGAATAAGGACTAGATACGAGCAGTACTTC.

V and J are TRBV19 and TRBJ2-1; 7 positions agree with TRBD2. The junction had 5 bases not matched to a gene; V was cut back by 6 bases and J by 0 bases. This CDR3 contains 15 residues. CDR1 and CDR2 from the germline V gene are LNHDA and SQIVND (reference sequence). The CDR3 sequence is CASSRGTTSYNEQFF. CDR3 DNA: TGTGCCAGTAGCAGAGGGACTACCTCCTACAATGAGCAGTTCTTC. The variable domain in full, with the rest retrieved from reference TRBV19 and TRBJ2-1, is DGGITQSPKYLFRKEGQNVTLSCEQNLNHDAMYWYRQDPGQGLRLIYYSQIVNDFQKGDIAEGYSVSREKKESFPLTVTSAQKNPTAFYLCASSRGTTSYNEQFFGPGTRLTVL.

V usage is TRBV27 and J usage is TRBJ2-7; D is possibly TRBD2 (5 bases). This CDR3 spans 15 amino acids. Germline V lookup: CDR1 MNHEY, CDR2 SMNVEV (reference sequence). V was shortened by 4 bases and J by 0 bases, with 13 bases between the two germline ends. This CDR3 is CASSSLSGFSYEQYF. In DNA form, the CDR3 reads TGTGCCAGCAGTTCACTATCGGGGTTCTCCTACGAGCAGTACTTC.

The CDR3 DNA reads as TGTGCCAGTAGTGCCAGACAGGGGCGCGTCGCCGGGGAGCTGTTTTTT. This gives the protein CASSARQGRVAGELFF. The rearrangement links TRBV19 to TRBJ2-2, with 8 positions matching TRBD1. This CDR3 has 16 amino acids. The V gene end was trimmed by 5 bases and the J gene end by 6 bases; junction bases not matched to a gene: 11. Germline V CDR1 and CDR2: LNHDA, SQIVND (reference sequence). Full variable domain (outside the CDR3, taken from reference TRBV19 and TRBJ2-2): DGGITQSPKYLFRKEGQNVTLSCEQNLNHDAMYWYRQDPGQGLRLIYYSQIVNDFQKGDIAEGYSVSREKKESFPLTVTSAQKNPTAFYLCASSARQGRVAGELFFGEGSRLTVL.

The chain joins TRBV7-9 to TRBJ1-1; D is ambiguous. This CDR3 region has 14 residues. V was pared by 2 bases and J by 8 bases, with 15 bases between. Germline CDR1 is SEHNR and CDR2 is FQNEAQ (reference sequence). CDR3 loop: CASSLMGGLSEAFF. The DNA of the CDR3 is TGTGCCAGCAGCTTAATGGGAGGGTTATCCGAAGCTTTCTTT.

The CDR3 DNA reads as TGTGCCAGCAGTTACCCGGATCACAGGGAAAGTGAGCAGTACTTC. Protein sequence: CASSYPDHRESEQYF. V is TRBV6-2 or TRBV6-3 and J is TRBJ2-7, with D possibly matching TRBD1 (6 bases). Trimming removed 2 bases at V and 7 bases at J, with 18 bases between. The CDR3 sequence is 15 residues long. Germline CDR1 reads MNHEY; CDR2 reads SVGEGT.

V and J are TRBV13 and TRBJ1-4; perhaps TRBD1 as D (5 bases). Germline-derived CDR1 and CDR2 are PRHDT and FYEKMQ (reference sequence). Trimming removed 3 bases from V and 6 bases from J, with 8 bases in between. The CDR3 is 13 residues long. The CDR3 DNA follows: TGTGCCAGCAGCTTCGGGGGTTATGAAAAACTGTTTTTT. Translation: CASSFGGYEKLFF.

The rearrangement uses TRBV5-1 and TRBJ2-3, with D maybe TRBD2 (6 bases). The CDR3 has 15 residues. The V gene's germline CDR1 is SGHRS and CDR2 YFSETQ. Trimming removed 3 bases from V and 2 bases from J, with 13 bases in between. As DNA, the CDR3 is TGCGCCAGCAGCTATGGGGCGGGGCCCACAGATACGCAGTATTTT. Its protein product is CASSYGAGPTDTQYF. Drawing the rest from reference TRBV5-1 and TRBJ2-3, the complete variable domain is KAGVTQTPRYLIKTRGQQVTLSCSPISGHRSVSWYQQTPGQGLQFLFEYFSETQRNKGNFPGRFSGRQFSNSRSEMNVSTLELGDSALYLCASSYGAGPTDTQYFGPGTRLTVL.

This chain connects TRBV9 to TRBJ1-2; D may be TRBD1 (5 bases). The V end lost 4 bases, the J end lost 1 base, and 11 bases lay between the germline ends. Germline CDR1 reads SGDLS; CDR2 reads YYNGEE. The CDR3 length is 14 residues. The CDR3 loop is CASSPDRHNYGYTF. CDR3 coding DNA: TGTGCCAGCAGCCCCGACAGACATAACTATGGCTACACCTTC. The full variable domain, completed using reference TRBV9 and TRBJ1-2, is DSGVTQTPKHLITATGQRVTLRCSPRSGDLSVYWYQQSLDQGLQFLIQYYNGEERAKGNILERFSAQQFPDLHSELNLSSLELGDSALYFCASSPDRHNYGYTFGSGTRLTVV.

This sequence joins TRBV2 and TRBJ2-7; tentative D call: TRBD1 (6 bases). V was pared by 8 bases and J by 2 bases, with 16 bases between. The CDR3 contains 14 residues. The germline V gene encodes CDR1 SNHLY and CDR2 FYNNEI. The CDR3 region is CASRLDRNTYEQYF. The CDR3 coding sequence is TGTGCCAGCCGCCTAGACAGGAACACCTACGAGCAGTACTTC.

This clone was seen many times. The chain combines TRBV11-2 with TRBJ1-2; a possible D gene is TRBD1 (5 bases). The CDR3 length is 13 residues. Trimming shortened V by 3 bases and J by 8 bases, and 13 bases separated the two germline ends. Germline V lookup: CDR1 SGHAT, CDR2 FQNNGV. CDR3 nucleotide sequence: TGTGCCAGCAGCTTCACAGGTGTAGGAGGCTACACCTTC. This gives the protein CASSFTGVGGYTF. The whole variable domain, remainder taken from reference TRBV11-2 and TRBJ1-2, is EAGVAQSPRYKIIEKRQSVAFWCNPISGHATLYWYQQILGQGPKLLIQFQNNGVVDDSQLPKDRFSAERLKGVDSTLKIQPAKLEDSAVYLCASSFTGVGGYTFGSGTRLTVV.

This clone has only one observation. The rearrangement links TRBV19 to TRBJ1-2; 10 bases fit TRBD1. V lost 7 bases, J lost 6 bases, and 11 bases stayed unmatched. The CDR3 has 15 amino acids. Germline V gives CDR1 LNHDA, CDR2 SQIVND (reference sequence). CDR3 region: CASIRRTGGSDGYTF. The CDR3 DNA reads TGTGCCAGTATTCGAAGGACAGGGGGTTCAGATGGCTACACCTTC. The full variable domain, with the rest looked up from reference TRBV19 and TRBJ1-2, is DGGITQSPKYLFRKEGQNVTLSCEQNLNHDAMYWYRQDPGQGLRLIYYSQIVNDFQKGDIAEGYSVSREKKESFPLTVTSAQKNPTAFYLCASIRRTGGSDGYTFGSGTRLTVV.

The rearrangement joins TRBV19 to TRBJ1-1; D is possibly TRBD1 (6 bases). The V gene lost 7 bases and the J gene lost 2 bases, with 14 bases spanning the gap. This CDR3 region has 14 residues. The germline V gene encodes CDR1 LNHDA and CDR2 SQIVND (reference sequence). DNA for the CDR3: TGTGCCAGTAACTATTGGACAGCAAACACTGAAGCTTTCTTT. Its translation: CASNYWTANTEAFF.

V and J are TRBV5-6 and TRBJ1-5; D call uncertain. The CDR3 totals 14 residues. Germline CDR1 is SGHDT and CDR2 is YYEEEE. Trimming took 0 bases from V and 8 from J, leaving 12 bases between them. In DNA form, the CDR3 reads TGTGCCAGCAGCTTGGTTTCAGCGCCTGAGCCCCAGCATTTT. Protein: CASSLVSAPEPQHF.

The chain carries TRBV9 and TRBJ2-1, with TRBD2 identical over 10 bases. The CDR3 totals 15 residues. The germline CDR1 and CDR2 sequences are SGDLS and YYNGEE. The trim removed 0 bases at V and 4 bases at J, leaving 1 base unmatched. CDR3 nucleotides: TGTGCCAGCAGCGTAGTTAGCGGGGGGTACAATGAGCAGTTCTTC. It translates to CASSVVSGGYNEQFF.

This clone was detected once. The V and J genes are TRBV19 and TRBJ1-2; maybe TRBD1 (5 bases). The CDR3 runs 14 residues. Germline CDR1 reads LNHDA; CDR2 reads SQIVND (reference sequence). Trimming removed 4 bases from V and 4 bases from J, with 13 bases in between. In DNA form, the CDR3 reads TGTGCCAGTAGTAGGGGAGGGGCGACCTATGGCTACACCTTC. Amino acid sequence: CASSRGGATYGYTF.

The DNA for the CDR3 is TGTGCCAGCAGCCAAAATCCGGGAGGGACTGAAGCTTTCTTT. This encodes CASSQNPGGTEAFF. The V gene is TRBV3-1 (or the pseudogene TRBV3-2), the J gene TRBJ1-1; D gene unclear. The V end was cut by 2 bases, the J end by 5 bases, with 12 bases between. The CDR3 has 14 residues. In germline, CDR1 is LGHDT, CDR2 YNNKEL (reference sequence).

The V and J genes are TRBV25-1 and TRBJ2-3; the match to TRBD1 covers 9 bases. V lost 4 bases to trimming and J lost 2 bases; unmatched junction nucleotides: 13. This CDR3 spans 18 amino acids. The germline V gene encodes CDR1 MGHDK and CDR2 SYGVNS. CDR3 bases: TGTGCCAGCAGTGCTGACTTAGGACAGGGGACTTCCACAGATACGCAGTATTTT. Translating it yields CASSADLGQGTSTDTQYF.